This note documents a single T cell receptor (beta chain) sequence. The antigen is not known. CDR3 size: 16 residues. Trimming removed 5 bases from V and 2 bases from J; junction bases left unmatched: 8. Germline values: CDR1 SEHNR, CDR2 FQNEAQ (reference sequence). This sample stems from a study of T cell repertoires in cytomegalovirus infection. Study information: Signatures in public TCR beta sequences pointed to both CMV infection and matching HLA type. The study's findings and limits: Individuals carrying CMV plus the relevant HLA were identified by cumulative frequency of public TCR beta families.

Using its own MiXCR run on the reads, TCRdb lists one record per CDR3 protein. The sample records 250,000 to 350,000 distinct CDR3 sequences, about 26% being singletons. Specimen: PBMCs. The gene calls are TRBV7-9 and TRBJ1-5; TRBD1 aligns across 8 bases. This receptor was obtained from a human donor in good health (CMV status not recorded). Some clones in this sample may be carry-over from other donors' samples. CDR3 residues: CASSPTGGGGNQPQHF. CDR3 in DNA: TGTGCCAGCAGCCCCACAGGGGGGGGAGGCAATCAGCCCCAGCATTTT. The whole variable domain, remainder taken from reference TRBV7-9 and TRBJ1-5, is DTGVSQNPRHKITKRGQNVTFRCDPISEHNRLYWYRQTLGQGPEFLTYFQNEAQLEKSRLLSDRFSAERPKGSFSTLEIQRTEQGDSAMYLCASSPTGGGGNQPQHFGDGTRLSIL.